The next 16 T cell receptor beta chains were all read from a single sample in a study of T cells in Graves' hyperthyroidism and ophthalmopathy. TCR beta CDR3 regions were amplified from RNA. The HTBI primer set drove a first-round RT-PCR of the TCR CDR3. MiXCR, applied by TCRdb to the multiplex PCR reads, yields one record per CDR3 protein. The sample records 610,000 or so distinct CDR3 sequences, about 43% being singletons. Specimen: peripheral blood or thyroid tissue (not recorded which). The receptors originated from a woman aged 18-29 years with Graves' hyperthyroidism.

The V call is TRBV12-3 or TRBV12-4, the J call TRBJ2-7; the D is unclear. The V end lost 5 bases, the J end lost 2 bases, and 10 bases lay between the germline ends. This CDR3 is built from 13 residues. CDR3 nucleotides: TGTGCCAGCAGTATCACCGGTACCTACGAGCAGTACTTC. Amino acids: CASSITGTYEQYF.

The J gene is TRBJ2-5, the V gene TRBV29-1, with 7 bases aligning to TRBD1. This CDR3 is built from 12 residues. Trimming removed 8 bases from V and 1 base from J; junction bases left unmatched: 4. CDR1 is SQVTM, CDR2 ANQGSEA, per germline. The CDR3 sequence is CSFDRAQETQYF. DNA of the CDR3: TGCAGCTTCGACAGGGCCCAAGAGACCCAGTACTTC.

Concerning this clonotype itself: At one of its ends the junction is not consistent with the germline gene, which may arise from a read error. The gene calls are TRBV7-6 and TRBJ2-7, with D hard to call. Germline assignment: CDR1 SGHVS and CDR2 FNYEAQ. This CDR3 region has 11 residues. The CDR3 sequence: CAGSPGYQQYF. The CDR3 bases are TGTGCCGGCAGTCCCGGTTACCAGCAGTACTTC.

In its sample, this clonotype was seen many times. The chain recombines TRBV20-1 with TRBJ2-7; TRBD2 agrees at 12 bases. CDR3 size: 13 residues. Germline CDR1 and CDR2: DFQATT and SNEGSKA (reference sequence). V trimming: 6 bases; J trimming: 4 bases; junction bases outside the gene matches: 4. Here the CDR3 DNA reads TGCAGTGCCAGACTAGCGGGAGAATACGAGCAGTACTTC. Amino acid sequence: CSARLAGEYEQYF.

J is TRBJ2-1 and V is TRBV20-1; perhaps TRBD1 as D (6 bases). The CDR3 is 12 residues long. V was clipped by 3 bases and J by 7 bases, with 10 bases between them. Germline V gives CDR1 DFQATT, CDR2 SNEGSKA (reference sequence). CDR3 sequence: CSASQGSNEQFF. The CDR3 nucleotides are TGCAGTGCTAGCCAGGGGAGTAATGAGCAGTTCTTC.

There are a few counts of this clonotype. This sequence may be a read error, since a much larger clone differs from it by one base. The chain links TRBV4-1 to TRBJ1-5; 7 bases fit TRBD1. The CDR3 extends over 14 amino acids. CDR1 and CDR2 from the germline V gene are MGHRA and YSYEKL. V gave up 7 bases and J gave up 4 bases; unmatched junction bases: 7. The CDR3 bases are TGCGCCAGCAACCACGGGACAGCTAATCAGCCCCAGCATTTT. This translates into CASNHGTANQPQHF.

The CDR3 region is CASSPTGGPSTGELFF. DNA of the CDR3: TGTGCCAGCTCACCGACAGGGGGCCCGAGCACCGGGGAGCTGTTTTTT. This chain uses TRBV9 with TRBJ2-2, with 10 nucleotides matching TRBD1. The ends lost 7 bases at V and 4 bases at J; junction bases unmatched: 10. The germline V gene encodes CDR1 SGDLS and CDR2 YYNGEE. This CDR3 is built from 16 residues.

The chain uses TRBV29-1 and TRBJ1-2; D ambiguous. This CDR3 is built from 13 residues. V gave up 6 bases and J gave up 4 bases, with 15 bases separating them. Germline-derived CDR1 and CDR2 are SQVTM and ANQGSEA. CDR3 DNA: TGCAGCGTCCTTGAGGACGTTAGCTATGGCTACACCTTC. Its translation: CSVLEDVSYGYTF.

This clonotype was found many times. This rearrangement joins TRBV18 to TRBJ1-6; D gene unclear. The CDR3 runs 15 residues. The germline gives CDR1 KGHSH, CDR2 LQKENI. The V end was cut by 3 bases, the J end by 7 bases, with 13 bases between. The CDR3 loop reads CASSPDGDGNSPLHF. The CDR3, as DNA: TGTGCCAGCTCACCTGATGGAGACGGAAATTCACCCCTCCACTTT.

The genes are TRBV15 and TRBJ1-3, with 12 bases aligning to TRBD1. This CDR3 has 18 residues. Germline V gene data show CDR1 as LNHNV and CDR2 as YYDKDF (reference sequence). With V trimmed by 6 bases and J by 2 bases, 11 bases remained unmatched. The CDR3: CATSTGTGGRNTGNTIYF. CDR3 nucleotides: TGTGCCACCAGTACCGGGACAGGGGGCCGGAACACTGGAAACACCATATATTTT. The whole variable domain, filled in from reference TRBV15 and TRBJ1-3, reads DAMVIQNPRYQVTQFGKPVTLSCSQTLNHNVMYWYQQKSSQAPKLLFHYYDKDFNNEADTPDNFQSRRPNTSFCFLDIRSPGLGDTAMYLCATSTGTGGRNTGNTIYFGEGSWLTVV.

This clonotype has ten or more counts. V and J are TRBV12-3 or TRBV12-4 and TRBJ2-5; D is perhaps TRBD1 (6 bases). Trimming took 1 base from V and 3 from J, leaving 9 bases between them. This CDR3 spans 14 amino acids. CDR3 amino acids: CASSLEDREETQYF. The DNA of the CDR3 is TGTGCCAGCAGTTTAGAGGACAGAGAAGAGACCCAGTACTTC.

This clonotype was detected ten times or more. The gene calls are TRBV12-5 and TRBJ1-5, with D maybe TRBD1 (6 bases). Between the trimmed V and J ends, which lost 2 bases and 6 bases, there was a span of 20 bases. CDR1 and CDR2 (germline): LGHNT, FRNRAP. This CDR3 has 17 amino acids. The CDR3 region is CASGLIVGGGSAQPQHF. The CDR3 nucleotides read TGTGCTAGTGGTTTGATTGTGGGGGGGGGCTCGGCTCAGCCCCAGCATTTT. Variable domain in full (rest from reference TRBV12-5 and TRBJ1-5): DARVTQTPRHKVTEMGQEVTMRCQPILGHNTVFWYRQTMMQGLELLAYFRNRAPLDDSGMPKDRFSAEMPDATLATLKIQPSEPRDSAVYFCASGLIVGGGSAQPQHFGDGTRLSIL.

This clonotype was recorded many times. The chain carries TRBV25-1 and TRBJ2-5, with a possible D match to TRBD2 (6 bases). The CDR3 covers 11 residues. The germline CDR1 and CDR2 sequences are MGHDK and SYGVNS. The V end lost 8 bases, the J end lost 9 bases, and 13 bases lay between the germline ends. The CDR3 DNA follows: TGTGCCAGCGGATGGGGGGTGGCCCAGTACTTC. This encodes CASGWGVAQYF. Full variable domain (missing parts from reference TRBV25-1 and TRBJ2-5): EADIYQTPRYLVIGTGKKITLECSQTMGHDKMYWYQQDPGMELHLIHYSYGVNSTEKGDLSSESTVSRIRTEHFPLTLESARPSHTSQYLCASGWGVAQYFGPGTRLLVL.

The rearrangement uses TRBV19 and TRBJ1-1; D is unclear. Germline assignment: CDR1 LNHDA and CDR2 SQIVND (reference sequence). Trimming cost V 0 bases and J 0 bases, with 14 bases left between them. CDR3 length: 17 amino acids. CDR3 in DNA: TGTGCCAGTAGTATAGATCTATGGAACAGTTTGAACACTGAAGCTTTCTTT. Its protein is CASSIDLWNSLNTEAFF.

This clonotype was found many times. The J gene is TRBJ1-3, the V gene TRBV29-1; 8 positions agree with TRBD1. The CDR3 length is 17 residues. Germline CDR1 is SQVTM and CDR2 is ANQGSEA. The V gene end was trimmed by 4 bases and the J gene end by 4 bases; junction bases not matched to a gene: 15. CDR3 nucleotide sequence: TGCAGCGTTGCAACTTCCCTTGACAGGGGCTCCGGAAACACCATATATTTT. Translation gives CSVATSLDRGSGNTIYF.

There are a few counts of this clonotype. The chain uses TRBV12-3 or TRBV12-4 and TRBJ2-3, with D tentatively TRBD1 or TRBD2 (5 bases each). There are 13 residues in the CDR3. The V gene lost 5 bases and the J gene lost 2 bases, with 8 bases spanning the gap. The CDR3 is CASSGGATDTQYF. CDR3 nucleotides: TGTGCCAGCAGTGGGGGAGCCACAGATACGCAGTATTTT.